These 29 T cell receptor beta chains originate from one sample sequenced in a study of identical twins (TCRdb year 2016). The library was made by 5' RACE. Data came from an Illumina HiSeq 2000. The raw public data were reprocessed by TCRdb itself: fastp quality trimming at Q25, MiXCR clonotype calling, in-frame beta chains only. A single entry per CDR3 protein holds the most common genes and DNA from its merged rows. Counted in this sample were under 300,000 distinct CDR3 sequences; about 14% of them appeared once. The top ten hold approximately 10% of the sample. The sequencing input was memory (CD45RO+) T cells sorted from blood. The cell subset or site label for this specimen denotes: CD45RO+ enriched T cells. These receptors came from a woman between 18 and 29 years old in good health.

The chain has TRBV6-5 and TRBJ2-1; D assignment may be TRBD1 or TRBD2 (6 bases each). This CDR3 contains 14 residues. Trimming shortened V by 4 bases and J by 8 bases, and 15 bases separated the two germline ends. CDR1 MNHEY and CDR2 SVGAGI come from the germline V gene. As DNA, the CDR3 is TGTGCCAGCAGTTTCGAAAGGGGGGCTCATGAGCAGTTCTTC. Residues: CASSFERGAHEQFF.

This clonotype appeared once. The chain employs TRBV29-1 and TRBJ1-1; the D gene is possibly TRBD1 (5 bases). Germline V gives CDR1 SQVTM, CDR2 ANQGSEA. The CDR3 runs 13 residues. Trimming took 5 bases from V and 3 from J, leaving 13 bases between them. CDR3 coding DNA: TGCAGCGTTTCCTGGGGCCCCTACACTGAAGCTTTCTTT. This translates into CSVSWGPYTEAFF.

This clonotype was detected a few times. V and J are TRBV7-3 and TRBJ2-5; D could derive from TRBD1 or TRBD2 (5 bases each). The germline V gene has CDR1 SGHTA and CDR2 FQGTGA. Between the trimmed V and J ends, which lost 3 bases and 5 bases, there was a span of 13 bases. The CDR3 runs 14 residues. CDR3 in amino acids: CASSFGLEGETQYF. The CDR3 DNA reads TGTGCCAGCAGCTTCGGTCTTGAGGGGGAGACCCAGTACTTC.

There are a few counts of this clonotype. This chain connects TRBV20-1 to TRBJ1-2; D is unclear. From germline, CDR1 is DFQATT and CDR2 SNEGSKA (reference sequence). V was pared by 4 bases and J by 3 bases, with 0 bases between. The CDR3 is 9 residues long. For the CDR3, the DNA is TGCAGTGCTAACTATGGCTACACCTTC. Protein: CSANYGYTF.

This clonotype appeared a few times. This rearrangement joins TRBV6-1 to TRBJ2-4, with D maybe TRBD2 (6 bases). This CDR3 comprises 14 residues. Germline CDR1 is MNHNS and CDR2 is SASEGT. V lost 3 bases and J 9 bases, leaving 15 bases between the germline ends. CDR3 region: CASSEGQGGVIQYF. The CDR3 DNA is TGTGCCAGCAGTGAGGGGCAGGGAGGAGTCATTCAGTACTTC.

This clonotype was seen a handful of times. The rearrangement links TRBV24-1 to TRBJ2-1, with 10 bases matching TRBD2. The CDR3 totals 15 residues. CDR1 and CDR2 from the germline V gene are KGHDR and SFDVKD. V lost 5 bases to trimming and J lost 4 bases; unmatched junction nucleotides: 4. The CDR3 reads CATSVSGRGYNEQFF. The CDR3 DNA follows: TGTGCCACCAGTGTAAGCGGGAGGGGTTACAATGAGCAGTTCTTC.

In its sample, this clonotype was seen many times. The DNA of the CDR3 is TGTGCCAGCAGTATGGACTACAACAATGAGCAGTTCTTC. It encodes CASSMDYNNEQFF. V is TRBV6-4 and J is TRBJ2-1, with D perhaps matching TRBD2 (6 bases). V gave up 5 bases and J gave up 5 bases, with 10 bases separating them. Germline CDR1 MRHNA, CDR2 SNTAGT. The CDR3 runs 13 residues.

This clonotype was recorded a few times. The chain joins TRBV24-1 to TRBJ1-2, with D unclear. Per germline, CDR1 KGHDR and CDR2 SFDVKD. V was cut by 4 bases and J by 1 base, with 9 bases left in between. This CDR3 comprises 14 residues. The chain's CDR3 is CATSENTFNYGYTF. The CDR3 nucleotides are TGTGCCACCAGTGAAAACACCTTTAACTATGGCTACACCTTC.

This clonotype turned up a few times. The chain couples TRBV29-1 to TRBJ2-7; D is perhaps TRBD1 or TRBD2 (5 bases each). The CDR3 is 12 amino acids. Germline-derived CDR1 and CDR2 are SQVTM and ANQGSEA. The V gene lost 2 bases and the J gene lost 1 base, with 6 bases spanning the gap. The CDR3 reads CSVEWGSYEQYF. The CDR3 bases are TGCAGCGTTGAATGGGGGTCCTACGAGCAGTACTTC.

This clonotype was seen many times. CDR3 coding DNA: TGTGCCAGCAGTCCCCGACAGAACTATGGCTACACCTTC. Translated, it gives CASSPRQNYGYTF. V is TRBV27 and J is TRBJ1-2; D is perhaps TRBD1 (5 bases). The CDR3 runs to 13 residues. The V and J ends lost 5 bases and 2 bases respectively, with 9 bases between them. Germline V gene sequence: CDR1 MNHEY, CDR2 SMNVEV (reference sequence).

For this clonotype: A much bigger clone sits one base away, suggesting this may be a read error. V and J are TRBV12-3 or TRBV12-4 and TRBJ2-7; D is perhaps TRBD1 (6 bases). With 5 bases removed from V and 2 bases from J, the gap between germline ends came to 13 bases. CDR3 size: 14 residues. CDR3 in DNA: TGTGCCAGCAGTCTAGAGGACAGCACCTACGAGCAGTACTTC. It encodes CASSLEDSTYEQYF.

This clonotype was seen repeatedly, ten times or more. The CDR3 nucleotides are TGTGCCAGCAGTTTAGGGGGCAGACTAGCGGTTATAGATGAGCAGTTCTTC. It translates to CASSLGGRLAVIDEQFF. The genes are TRBV12-3 or TRBV12-4 and TRBJ2-1; 9 nucleotides line up with TRBD2. The CDR3 has 17 amino acids. V was clipped by 1 base and J by 8 bases; unmatched bases: 12.

This chain connects TRBV4-3 to TRBJ2-5, with 9 bases identical to TRBD2. Per the germline V gene, CDR1 is LGHNA and CDR2 is YSLEER. The CDR3 sequence is 16 residues long. The junction had 6 bases not matched to a gene; V was cut back by 2 bases and J by 2 bases. CDR3 amino acids: CASSQYGTSSQETQYF. As DNA, the CDR3 is TGCGCCAGCAGCCAATACGGGACTAGCAGTCAAGAGACCCAGTACTTC.

This clonotype was counted a few times. The rearrangement joins TRBV2 to TRBJ1-5, with D unclear. The V end lost 5 bases, the J end lost 4 bases, and 9 bases lay between the germline ends. The CDR3 has 13 residues. Germline CDR1 SNHLY, CDR2 FYNNEI. CDR3 bases: TGTGCCAGCAGTAAACTGCCAAATCAGCCCCAGCATTTT. Its protein is CASSKLPNQPQHF.

A few counts support this clonotype. The genes are TRBV20-1 and TRBJ2-3; 7 bases line up with TRBD2. The ends lost 4 bases at V and 0 bases at J; junction bases unmatched: 4. Germline V gene lookup returns CDR1 DFQATT and CDR2 SNEGSKA (reference sequence). The CDR3 consists of 14 residues. The CDR3 spells CSAMGGLSTDTQYF. The CDR3 DNA follows: TGCAGTGCTATGGGGGGACTAAGCACAGATACGCAGTATTTT.

This clonotype was seen repeatedly, ten times or more. V usage is TRBV5-1 and J usage is TRBJ2-3; 7 bases are a match to TRBD2. After removal of 3 bases from V and 2 bases from J, the junction contained 9 bases not matched to a gene. The CDR3 loop spans 16 amino acids. Looked up from germline, CDR1 is SGHRS and CDR2 is YFSETQ. The chain's CDR3 is CASSWGTGLSTDTQYF. For the CDR3, the DNA is TGCGCCAGCAGCTGGGGGACGGGACTATCCACAGATACGCAGTATTTT.

This clonotype was seen more than once but under ten times. The chain combines TRBV7-3 with TRBJ1-1, with D unresolved. CDR1 and CDR2 (germline): SGHTA, FQGTGA. The length of the CDR3 is 12 residues. Between the trimmed V and J ends, which lost 5 bases and 8 bases, there was a span of 12 bases. The CDR3 loop is CASSVLQGEAFF. The CDR3 DNA follows: TGTGCCAGCAGCGTCCTACAAGGGGAAGCTTTCTTT. The variable domain in full, completed from reference TRBV7-3 and TRBJ1-1, reads GAGVSQTPSNKVTEKGKYVELRCDPISGHTALYWYRQSLGQGPEFLIYFQGTGAADDSGLPNDRFFAVRPEGSVSTLKIQRTERGDSAVYLCASSVLQGEAFFGQGTRLTVV.

This clonotype was recorded at least ten times. The chain recombines TRBV20-1 with TRBJ2-3; 8 nucleotides agree with TRBD2. The CDR3 is 16 residues long. Per germline, CDR1 DFQATT and CDR2 SNEGSKA (reference sequence). Trimming at V came to 5 bases and at J to 0 bases, leaving 10 bases not matched to a gene. In DNA form, the CDR3 reads TGCAGTGCTCCTAGACGACTAGCGCAAAGCACAGATACGCAGTATTTT. It translates to CSAPRRLAQSTDTQYF.

The rearrangement joins TRBV5-6 to TRBJ1-2; TRBD1 matches at 7 bases. The V segment lost 4 bases and the J segment 4 bases; nucleotides outside the gene matches: 7. CDR1 is SGHDT, CDR2 YYEEEE, per germline. The CDR3 totals 14 residues. The CDR3 is CASSPRDRFYGYTF. The CDR3 coding sequence is TGTGCCAGCAGCCCCCGGGACAGATTCTATGGCTACACCTTC.

This clonotype came up a few times. The V call is TRBV29-1, the J call TRBJ1-1; D unresolved. Germline CDR1 reads SQVTM; CDR2 reads ANQGSEA. The CDR3 is 13 amino acids. Trimming took 6 bases from V and 4 from J, leaving 15 bases between them. The CDR3 DNA is TGCAGCGTCAAGCCCAGAGAGGGCACTGAAGCTTTCTTT. Protein product: CSVKPREGTEAFF.

The gene calls are TRBV7-2 and TRBJ2-1, with D tentatively TRBD2 (6 bases). The CDR3 sequence is 15 residues long. The germline gives CDR1 SGHTA, CDR2 FQGNSA. V was pared by 1 base and J by 6 bases, with 13 bases between. In nucleotides, the CDR3 is TGTGCCAGCAGCTTAGAAGGACTAAGGGTCAATGAGCAGTTCTTC. The encoded protein is CASSLEGLRVNEQFF.

This sequence joins TRBV12-3 or TRBV12-4 and TRBJ1-2; a possible D gene is TRBD1 (5 bases). The V and J ends lost 2 bases and 2 bases respectively, with 12 bases between them. There are 15 residues in the CDR3. This CDR3 is CASSLRGTRNYGYTF. CDR3 nucleotides: TGTGCCAGCAGTTTACGAGGGACTCGCAACTATGGCTACACCTTC.

This chain uses TRBV6-1 with TRBJ1-1; 9 bases match TRBD1. V dropped 6 bases and J dropped 0; count of bases not matched to a gene: 5. The germline V gene has CDR1 MNHNS and CDR2 SASEGT. This CDR3 has 15 amino acids. CDR3: CASSKGQGLNTEAFF. The CDR3 coding sequence is TGTGCCAGCAGCAAGGGACAGGGTTTGAACACTGAAGCTTTCTTT.

The gene calls are TRBV5-1 and TRBJ2-7; TRBD1 matches at 8 bases. V was clipped by 2 bases and J by 0 bases; unmatched bases: 4. The CDR3 consists of 15 residues. Germline V CDR1 and CDR2: SGHRS, YFSETQ. CDR3 protein: CASSLTGGFSYEQYF. In DNA, the CDR3 is TGCGCCAGCAGCTTAACAGGGGGGTTCTCCTACGAGCAGTACTTC.

This chain connects TRBV20-1 to TRBJ2-7, with 9 bases aligning to TRBD1. This CDR3 is built from 15 residues. V dropped 4 bases and J dropped 5; count of bases not matched to a gene: 12. Germline V gene lookup returns CDR1 DFQATT and CDR2 SNEGSKA (reference sequence). CDR3 bases: TGCAGTGCTACGACCGGGACAGGGCGGATCAACGAGCAGTACTTC. Translation: CSATTGTGRINEQYF.

The chain couples TRBV7-2 to TRBJ2-1; D may be TRBD2 (5 bases). This CDR3 contains 15 residues. The V gene's germline CDR1 is SGHTA and CDR2 FQGNSA. The germline V and J ends were trimmed by 2 bases and 2 bases, with 10 bases remaining between them. CDR3 DNA sequence: TGTGCCAGCAGCTTAAACGGGAACGCCTACAATGAGCAGTTCTTC. Translating gives CASSLNGNAYNEQFF.

This clonotype has just a few counts. This chain uses TRBV6-1 with TRBJ2-3, with 11 bases identical to TRBD2. This CDR3 is 15 amino acids long. With 5 bases clipped from V and 8 bases from J, the junction kept 9 bases outside the gene matches. CDR1 and CDR2 (germline): MNHNS, SASEGT. The CDR3 DNA reads as TGTGCCAGCAGTCGTTTAGCGGGGGGGCCAGGTACGCAGTATTTT. Encoded protein: CASSRLAGGPGTQYF.

The chain combines TRBV11-3 with TRBJ2-5; D tentatively reads TRBD1 or TRBD2 (5 bases each). The CDR3 spans 16 residues. The ends were cut back, 3 bases at V and 4 bases at J, with 18 bases in the middle. Germline lookup yields CDR1 SGHNT and CDR2 YENEEA. CDR3 nucleotide sequence: TGTGCCAGCAGCTTGAGGAGAGGGGCCCTCCCAGAGACCCAGTACTTC. Translation: CASSLRRGALPETQYF.

The V call is TRBV7-3, the J call TRBJ2-2; 8 bases agree with TRBD2. With V trimmed by 2 bases and J by 12 bases, 11 bases remained unmatched. The germline CDR1 and CDR2 sequences are SGHTA and FQGTGA. This CDR3 comprises 15 residues. In DNA form, the CDR3 reads TGTGCCAGCAGCTTAGGCCCCGCGGGGGGAGCACAGCTGTTTTTT. This gives the protein CASSLGPAGGAQLFF.